One and the same sample provided the 15 T cell receptor beta chains below, sequenced in a study of shared clonotypes between healthy human individuals. Sequencing was performed with immunoSEQ multiplex PCR; in TCRdb, only in-frame clones are kept and a portion is missing. The sample has some 530,000 clones, approximately 81% seen once. The source material was PBMCs. Receptors were obtained from a woman aged 40 to 49 in good health. Some clones in this sample may be carry-over from other donors' samples.

This chain joins TRBV2 and TRBJ1-4, with a weak D call TRBD1 (6 bases). The CDR3 loop spans 13 amino acids. V was pared by 6 bases and J by 7 bases, with 12 bases between. Germline CDR1 reads SNHLY; CDR2 reads FYNNEI. CDR3 sequence reads: CASRRGDGEKLFF. CDR3 bases: TGTGCCAGCAGGAGGGGGGACGGTGAAAAACTGTTTTTT.

Concerning this clone: The likely explanation is a read error, given a far larger clone one base away. Within the sample, other DNA sequences also encode this same CDR3. This chain's CDR3 is CAWSTGTLNQPQHF. In DNA form, the CDR3 reads TGTGCCTGGAGTACAGGGACACTAAATCAGCCCCAGCATTTT. The chain is built from TRBV30 and TRBJ1-5; D perhaps matches TRBD1 (6 bases). V was pared by 2 bases and J by 4 bases, with 12 bases between. The CDR3 consists of 14 residues. Looked up from germline, CDR1 is GTSNPN and CDR2 is SVGIG (reference sequence).

As concerns this clone: Only one base separates this from a far larger clonotype, so it likely reflects a read error. V is TRBV9 and J is TRBJ1-1; D might be TRBD1 (5 bases). The CDR3 runs to 16 residues. The germline CDR1 and CDR2 sequences are SGDLS and YYNGEE. Trimming pared 0 bases from V and 2 bases from J, leaving 14 bases between. The DNA of the CDR3 is TGTGCCAGCAGCGTAGGAGAGGGACGCCGAAACACTGAAGCTTTCTTT. It codes for CASSVGEGRRNTEAFF.

The J gene is TRBJ2-5, the V gene TRBV4-1; 7 bases are shared with TRBD2. The CDR3 runs to 14 residues. The V gene end was trimmed by 6 bases and the J gene end by 4 bases; junction bases not matched to a gene: 8. Germline CDR1 MGHRA, CDR2 YSYEKL. The CDR3, as DNA: TGCGCCAGCAGTAAACCGACTAGCAGAGAGACCCAGTACTTC. Translated, it gives CASSKPTSRETQYF.

This sequence joins TRBV15 and TRBJ1-1; 9 positions agree with TRBD1. V dropped 0 bases and J dropped 3; count of bases not matched to a gene: 2. Germline CDR1 and CDR2: LNHNV and YYDKDF (reference sequence). The CDR3 extends over 15 amino acids. The CDR3 DNA follows: TGTGCCACCAGCAGAGAAGGACAGGGGTACACTGAAGCTTTCTTT. As protein: CATSREGQGYTEAFF. The full variable domain, completed using reference TRBV15 and TRBJ1-1, is DAMVIQNPRYQVTQFGKPVTLSCSQTLNHNVMYWYQQKSSQAPKLLFHYYDKDFNNEADTPDNFQSRRPNTSFCFLDIRSPGLGDTAMYLCATSREGQGYTEAFFGQGTRLTVV.

The rearrangement uses TRBV6-5 and TRBJ1-1, with a weak D call TRBD1 (5 bases). Germline V gene sequence: CDR1 MNHEY, CDR2 SVGAGI. The CDR3 extends over 15 amino acids. Trimming took off 1 base at V and 6 bases at J, with 15 bases between the two ends. The CDR3 reads CASSYLGSRVAEAFF. The CDR3 DNA reads TGTGCCAGCAGTTACTTAGGGAGCAGGGTGGCTGAAGCTTTCTTT.

Of note for this clone: One end of the junction varies from germline; a read error may be responsible. This chain joins TRBV5-1 and TRBJ1-5, with 8 nucleotides matching TRBD1. The CDR3 has 15 amino acids. Germline V CDR1 and CDR2: SGHRS, YFSETQ. The CDR3, as DNA: TGCGCCAGTAGCTTGCAGGGGGCGCTGGGTCAGCCCCAGCATTTT. Encoded protein: CASSLQGALGQPQHF.

This clone occurred many times. The same CDR3 also results from other DNA sequences found in this sample. The chain links TRBV19 to TRBJ1-5; no firm D call. CDR3 length: 16 residues. The V and J ends lost 1 base and 5 bases respectively, with 15 bases between them. CDR1 is LNHDA and CDR2 is SQIVND in the germline V gene (reference sequence). CDR3: CASSIGFVKGDQPQHF. The CDR3 bases are TGTGCCAGTAGTATAGGGTTCGTGAAGGGCGATCAGCCCCAGCATTTT.

V usage is TRBV7-6 and J usage is TRBJ2-5; D is unclear. This CDR3 is 12 amino acids long. The V and J ends lost 1 base and 5 bases respectively, with 5 bases between them. Germline V CDR1 and CDR2: SGHVS, FNYEAQ. In DNA, the CDR3 is TGTGCCAGCAGCTTAGTGTCGGAGACCCAGTACTTC. This sequence encodes CASSLVSETQYF.

The chain is built from TRBV5-1 and TRBJ2-2, with 8 bases lining up with TRBD2. There are 18 residues in the CDR3. Germline V lookup: CDR1 SGHRS, CDR2 YFSETQ. Trimming took 2 bases from V and 1 from J; bases not matched to a gene: 10. CDR3 in amino acids: CASSFITSGSLNTGELFF. The CDR3 DNA sequence: TGCGCCAGCAGCTTCATAACTAGCGGCAGCTTGAACACCGGGGAGCTGTTTTTT.

By sample fraction, this clone is medium-sized. Different DNA sequences within this sample yield the same CDR3. The rearrangement joins TRBV4-2 to TRBJ1-2; TRBD1 is a possible D gene (5 bases). Germline CDR1 LGHNA, CDR2 YNFKEQ. Between the trimmed V and J ends, which lost 4 bases and 4 bases, there was a span of 16 bases. The CDR3 spans 15 residues. Here the CDR3 reads CASSPSGAESYGYTF. The CDR3 bases are TGTGCCAGCAGCCCATCCGGGGCCGAGTCCTATGGCTACACCTTC.

This clone was recorded once. The chain carries TRBV7-2 and TRBJ2-1; TRBD2 agrees at 9 bases. The CDR3 has 18 residues. In germline, CDR1 is SGHTA, CDR2 FQGNSA. V shed 2 bases, J shed 1 base, and the junction held 9 bases outside the gene matches. CDR3 bases: TGTGCCAGCAGCTTAAATGGGCAGCTAGCGGGATCCTACAATGAGCAGTTCTTC. This gives the protein CASSLNGQLAGSYNEQFF.

In the case of this clone: This is likely an artifact of a read error, given a far larger clone one base away. Other nucleotide sequences in the sample specify the same CDR3. This chain joins TRBV4-2 and TRBJ2-2; D ambiguous. CDR1 and CDR2 from the germline V gene are LGHNA and YNFKEQ. The V gene lost 1 base and the J gene lost 8 bases, with 11 bases spanning the gap. This CDR3 region has 14 residues. CDR3 DNA sequence: TGTGCCAGCAGCCAAGGTATGGCTTCGGGGGAGCTGTTTTTT. It yields the protein CASSQGMASGELFF.

There are a few counts of this clone. The chain carries TRBV6-1 and TRBJ2-7, with 9 bases lining up with TRBD2. Germline CDR1 MNHNS, CDR2 SASEGT. Trimming took 3 bases from V and 2 from J; bases not matched to a gene: 5. The CDR3 covers 15 residues. The CDR3 nucleotides read TGTGCCAGCAGTGAGCGGGAGGGCGAAGCCTACGAGCAGTACTTC. It yields the protein CASSEREGEAYEQYF.

The chain links TRBV5-6 to TRBJ2-1, with 7 bases that match TRBD1. Losses at the gene ends were 4 bases for V and 6 bases for J; bases not matched to a gene: 4. This CDR3 has 13 amino acids. Germline V lookup: CDR1 SGHDT, CDR2 YYEEEE. The CDR3 DNA reads as TGTGCCAGCAGCACGGGACAGCTCAATGAGCAGTTCTTC. Its protein product is CASSTGQLNEQFF.